This T cell receptor (beta chain) was observed in a study of blood T cell repertoires in COVID-19. The protocol was immunoSEQ multiplex PCR, while the TCRdb copy is restricted to in-frame clones and leaves out a portion. The sample lists around 260,000 clones, more than 85% occurring once. Germline trimming cut 6 bases from V and 6 bases from J; bases unmatched to any gene: 9. The CDR3 contains 14 residues. Germline V gene data show CDR1 as SQVTM and CDR2 as ANQGSEA. The sequencing sample was made of peripheral blood. This sequence originates from a woman aged 25 to 39 with COVID-19, enrolled during active disease. V and J are TRBV29-1 and TRBJ2-1; 9 positions agree with TRBD2. CDR3 DNA sequence: TGCAGCGTGGATAGCGGGAGCGATTTCAATGAGCAGTTCTTC. As protein: CSVDSGSDFNEQFF.